This T cell receptor beta chain was recovered during a study of OX40 agonist ivuxolimab in advanced cancers. TCRdb's table, derived via immunoSEQ multiplex PCR, lists solely in-frame clones and lacks some. The data hold some 70,000 clones, with 70% to 90% observed a single time. Trimming removed 5 bases from V and 5 bases from J, with 6 bases in between. The CDR3 runs to 12 residues. Germline V gene sequence: CDR1 MNHNS, CDR2 SASEGT. Patients had blood sampled at baseline and again on cycle 4 day 1 and cycle 7 day 1. The source is an adult with an advanced solid tumor such as melanoma, head and neck, liver or kidney cancer. This rearrangement joins TRBV6-1 to TRBJ2-2, with D uncertain. Sequencing was performed on CD4+ or CD8+ T cells sorted from blood, taken in a trial of the OX40 agonist ivuxolimab. CDR3 bases: TGTGCCAGCAGTATCATTACCGGGGAGCTGTTTTTT. Translation: CASSIITGELFF.